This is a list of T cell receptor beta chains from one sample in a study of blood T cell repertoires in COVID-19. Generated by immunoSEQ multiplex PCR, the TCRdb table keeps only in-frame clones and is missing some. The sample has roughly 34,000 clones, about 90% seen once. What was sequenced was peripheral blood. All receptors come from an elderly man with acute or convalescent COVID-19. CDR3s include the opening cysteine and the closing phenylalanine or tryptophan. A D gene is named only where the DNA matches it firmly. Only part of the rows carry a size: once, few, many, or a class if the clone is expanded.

TGTGCCAGCAGCTTCCGGGACAGCGAGCAGTACTTC | CASSFRDSEQYF | TRBJ2-7 | TRBV7-2 | TRBD1 | few
TGTGCCAGCAGCCAAGATCATCTCGGGGGGGGACTTAGTTCCTACGAGCAGTACTTC | CASSQDHLGGGLSSYEQYF | TRBJ2-7 | TRBV4-2 | TRBD2 | -
TGTGCCTGGAGTCTCAGAAATCAGCCCCAGCATTTT | CAWSLRNQPQHF | TRBJ1-5 | TRBV30 | - | once
TGTGCCAGCAGTTGGGGCCGAAATTCACCCCTCCACTTT | CASSWGRNSPLHF | TRBJ1-6 | TRBV12-3/TRBV12-4 | - | -
TGTGCCAGCAGCCAAGATGGGGGGACAGGGGTCTACGGCTACACCTTC | CASSQDGGTGVYGYTF | TRBJ1-2 | TRBV3-1/TRBV3-2 | TRBD1 | -
TGCAGCGTTGAAGTGGGATTAGGGGGCCGGCAGTTCTTC | CSVEVGLGGRQFF | TRBJ2-1 | TRBV29-1 | TRBD1 | -
TGCGCCAGCAGACAGGGGGTATGGGATAATTCACCCCTCCACTTT | CASRQGVWDNSPLHF | TRBJ1-6 | TRBV5-1 | TRBD1 | -
TGTGCCACCAGCAGAGGGACACCGGGACAGGGCCCCTCTGGAAACACCATATATTTT | CATSRGTPGQGPSGNTIYF | TRBJ1-3 | TRBV15 | TRBD1 | once
TGTGCCAGCAGCCCTCGTCCCTCGACAGGGCCGCATTCACCCCTCCACTTT | CASSPRPSTGPHSPLHF | TRBJ1-6 | TRBV11-2 | TRBD1 | -
TGTGCCAGCAGTGACCCTGCAGGGAAGGATCAGCCCCAGCATTTT | CASSDPAGKDQPQHF | TRBJ1-5 | TRBV6-1 | - | -
TGCGCCAGCAGCGTTGGGCATTTGGACACCGGGGAGCTGTTTTTT | CASSVGHLDTGELFF | TRBJ2-2 | TRBV5-1 | - | -
TGTGCCAGCAAGGGTACTAGGGAGGGGACTGAAGCTTTCTTT | CASKGTREGTEAFF | TRBJ1-1 | TRBV2 | - | -
TGTGCCAGCGACAGGGAAGGTTATGGCTACACCTTC | CASDREGYGYTF | TRBJ1-2 | TRBV2 | TRBD1 | -
TGTGCCAGTAGTATAGGAGGAGCGGCAGGGGGTGAAAAACTGTTTTTT | CASSIGGAAGGEKLFF | TRBJ1-4 | TRBV19 | TRBD1 | -
TGTGCCAGCAGTTGGACTCAGAACACTGAAGCTTTCTTT | CASSWTQNTEAFF | TRBJ1-1 | TRBV27 | - | -
TGTGCCAGCTCACCTAACCACCGAGGGGACAGCTCCGATTTACAGTACTTC | CASSPNHRGDSSDLQYF | TRBJ2-7 | TRBV18 | TRBD1 | -
TGCGCCAGCAGCTCGACAGGGATGGAGACCCAGTACTTC | CASSSTGMETQYF | TRBJ2-5 | TRBV5-1 | TRBD1 | -
TGTGCCAGCAGCACCGATCCGGAGGGGAACACTGAAGCTTTCTTT | CASSTDPEGNTEAFF | TRBJ1-1 | TRBV5-6 | - | few
TGTGCCAGCAGTTCCCAGGCCCCGACCCTCTCGCTAGCGGGGGAAGCCGAGCAGTACTTC | CASSSQAPTLSLAGEAEQYF | TRBJ2-7 | TRBV27 | TRBD2 | -
TGTGCCAGCAGCTTAGGGTGGGAGAGCGGGGAGTCCTACGAGCAGTACTTC | CASSLGWESGESYEQYF | TRBJ2-7 | TRBV11-2 | TRBD2 | -
TGCGCCAGCAGCTTGGCAGGGTCTCCTGAAGCTTTCTTT | CASSLAGSPEAFF | TRBJ1-1 | TRBV5-1 | - | -
TGCGCCAGCAGCCCTCGGGGTGTATTGAGAGGAGAGAACACCGGGGAGCTGTTTTTT | CASSPRGVLRGENTGELFF | TRBJ2-2 | TRBV5-1 | - | -
TGTGCCAGCAGCTTCGGTACTCACACTGAAGCTTTCTTT | CASSFGTHTEAFF | TRBJ1-1 | TRBV7-9 | - | -
TGTGCCAGCAGTCTAGCGGGGAATACGCAGTATTTT | CASSLAGNTQYF | TRBJ2-3 | TRBV3-1/TRBV3-2 | TRBD2 | -
TGTGCCAGTAGAGATTTAAGTTCCGACACCCAGGGAAGAGGAAACACCATATATTTT | CASRDLSSDTQGRGNTIYF | TRBJ1-3 | TRBV19 | - | -
TGTGCCAGCAGCTTTGAAGCGGGGGCTTCCCAAGAGACCCAGTACTTC | CASSFEAGASQETQYF | TRBJ2-5 | TRBV5-6 | TRBD2 | -
TGTGCCAGCAGCCTCACCGGGAGTCTATTTTTTTTT | CASSLTGSLFFF | TRBJ1-4 | TRBV7-2 | - | -
TGCGCCAGCAGCCCGTCCGGGACAGGTGTGTACAATGAGCAGTTCTTC | CASSPSGTGVYNEQFF | TRBJ2-1 | TRBV5-1 | TRBD1 | -
TGTGCCAGCAGTCCAAACAGGGGGCGCGATCAGCCCCAGCATTTT | CASSPNRGRDQPQHF | TRBJ1-5 | TRBV2 | TRBD1 | -
TGTGCCAGTAGAACAGGGCCCGCAACTAATGAAAAACTGTTTTTT | CASRTGPATNEKLFF | TRBJ1-4 | TRBV19 | - | -
TGTGCCAGCAAGGCGGGGGCGGCGTACGATACGCAGTATTTT | CASKAGAAYDTQYF | TRBJ2-3 | TRBV6-5 | - | -
TGTGCCAGCAGCCAAGTACTAGCGGGGGCACAAGAGACCCAGTACTTC | CASSQVLAGAQETQYF | TRBJ2-5 | TRBV3-1/TRBV3-2 | TRBD2 | once
TGTGCCAGCAGTTTATGGCGGGAACACAATGAGCAGTTCTTC | CASSLWREHNEQFF | TRBJ2-1 | TRBV27 | - | -
TGTGCCAGCTCACCAGACAGGAATTCGTACGAGCAGTACTTC | CASSPDRNSYEQYF | TRBJ2-7 | TRBV18 | - | -
TGCGCCAGCAGCCAAGGCCAGGGGCGCTGGTATGAAAAACTGTTTTTT | CASSQGQGRWYEKLFF | TRBJ1-4 | TRBV4-1 | - | -
TGTGCCAGCAGCTACGAGGGACAGGGGAGCACAGATACGCAGTATTTT | CASSYEGQGSTDTQYF | TRBJ2-3 | TRBV7-2 | TRBD1 | -
TGTGCCAGCAGGGAACTAGCGGGGGGGCCAGCTACGCAGTATTTT | CASRELAGGPATQYF | TRBJ2-3 | TRBV5-6 | TRBD2 | -
TGCGCCAGCAGCTTGGCCGGACAGGCAGCCTATGAAAAACTGTTTTTT | CASSLAGQAAYEKLFF | TRBJ1-4 | TRBV5-1 | TRBD1 | -
TGTGCCAGCAGTTTATTTAGCGAGGCGGCCCAGTACTTC | CASSLFSEAAQYF | TRBJ2-5 | TRBV12-3/TRBV12-4 | - | -
TGTGCCTGGAGCCAGGGGGAAATAGAGCCCCAGCATTTT | CAWSQGEIEPQHF | TRBJ1-5 | TRBV30 | TRBD1 | -
TGTGCCATCAGTGAGAACTACCAGATCAATGAGCAGTTCTTC | CAISENYQINEQFF | TRBJ2-1 | TRBV10-3 | - | -
TGTGCCAGCAGTTTACCCGGGGGGCAGCGGAGGTATGGCTACACCTTC | CASSLPGGQRRYGYTF | TRBJ1-2 | TRBV28 | - | -
TGTGCCAGCAGCTACAGGGGGCCGGTTGTGAACACTGAAGCTTTCTTT | CASSYRGPVVNTEAFF | TRBJ1-1 | TRBV27 | TRBD1 | -
TGTGCCAGCTCACCTCCCGGACAGGGGAGGGCTGGGCAATATGGCTACACCTTC | CASSPPGQGRAGQYGYTF | TRBJ1-2 | TRBV18 | TRBD1 | -